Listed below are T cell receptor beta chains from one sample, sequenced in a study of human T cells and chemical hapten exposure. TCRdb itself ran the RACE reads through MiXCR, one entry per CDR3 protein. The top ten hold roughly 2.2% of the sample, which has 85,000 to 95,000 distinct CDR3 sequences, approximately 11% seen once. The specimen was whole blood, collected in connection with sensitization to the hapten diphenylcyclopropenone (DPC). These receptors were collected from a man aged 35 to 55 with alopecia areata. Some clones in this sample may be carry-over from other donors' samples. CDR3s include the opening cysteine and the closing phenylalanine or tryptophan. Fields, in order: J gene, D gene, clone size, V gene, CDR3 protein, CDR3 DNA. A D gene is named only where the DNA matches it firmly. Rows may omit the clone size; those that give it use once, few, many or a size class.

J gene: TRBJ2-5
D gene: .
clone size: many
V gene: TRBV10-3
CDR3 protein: CAIRKTEQETQYF
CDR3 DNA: TGTGCCATCAGAAAGACAGAGCAAGAGACCCAGTACTTC

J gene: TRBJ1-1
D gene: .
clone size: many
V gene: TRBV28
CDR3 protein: CASSPGALNTEAFF
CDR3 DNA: TGTGCCAGCAGTCCGGGGGCCTTGAACACTGAAGCTTTCTTT

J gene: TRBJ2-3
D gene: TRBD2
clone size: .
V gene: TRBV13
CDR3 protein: CASSLSEGLAGSLDTQYF
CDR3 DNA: TGTGCCAGCAGCTTAAGCGAAGGACTAGCGGGATCTTTAGATACGCAGTATTTT

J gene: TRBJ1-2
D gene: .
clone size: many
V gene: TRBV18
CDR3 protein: CASSAADSYGYTF
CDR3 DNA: TGTGCCAGCTCAGCGGCGGACAGCTATGGCTACACCTTC

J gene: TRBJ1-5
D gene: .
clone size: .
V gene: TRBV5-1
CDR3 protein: CASSLVGIDRAGFPQHF
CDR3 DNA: TGCGCCAGCAGCTTGGTAGGGATAGACAGAGCCGGGTTTCCCCAGCATTTT

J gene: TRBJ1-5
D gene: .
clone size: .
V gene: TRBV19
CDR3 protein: CASSLRLGSTQPQHF
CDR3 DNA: TGTGCCAGTAGTCTAAGACTGGGCTCAACTCAGCCCCAGCATTTT

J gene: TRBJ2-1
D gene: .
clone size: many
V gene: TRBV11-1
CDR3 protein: CASSLPNRVHEQFF
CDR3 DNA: TGTGCCAGCAGCTTACCCAACAGGGTCCATGAGCAGTTCTTC

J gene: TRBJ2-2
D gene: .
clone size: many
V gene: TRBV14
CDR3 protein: CASSQETGTNTGELFF
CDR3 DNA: TGTGCCAGCAGCCAAGAAACCGGGACCAACACCGGGGAGCTGTTTTTT

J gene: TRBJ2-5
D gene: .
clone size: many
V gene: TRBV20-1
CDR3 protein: CSARAEETQYF
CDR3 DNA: TGCAGTGCCCGGGCCGAAGAGACCCAGTACTTC

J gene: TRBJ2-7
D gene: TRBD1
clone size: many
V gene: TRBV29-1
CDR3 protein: CSVGAGTGSYEQYF
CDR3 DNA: TGCAGCGTGGGAGCCGGGACAGGGAGCTACGAGCAGTACTTC

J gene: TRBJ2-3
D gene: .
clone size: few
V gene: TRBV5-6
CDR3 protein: CFRTASTDTQYF
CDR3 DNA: TGTTTTCGGACAGCTAGCACAGATACGCAGTATTTT

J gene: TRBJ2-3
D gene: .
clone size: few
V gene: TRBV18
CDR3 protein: CASSSGQHPRLATTDTQYF
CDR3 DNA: TGTGCCAGCTCATCAGGACAGCACCCCCGGCTAGCGACCACAGATACGCAGTATTTT

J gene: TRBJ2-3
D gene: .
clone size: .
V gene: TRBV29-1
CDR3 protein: CSVEGSISTDTQYF
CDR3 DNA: TGCAGCGTTGAAGGCTCAATTTCCACAGATACGCAGTATTTT

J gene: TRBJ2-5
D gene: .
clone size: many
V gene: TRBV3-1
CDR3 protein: CASSQAAGSETQYF
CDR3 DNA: TGTGCCAGCAGCCAAGCTGCAGGGTCAGAGACCCAGTACTTC

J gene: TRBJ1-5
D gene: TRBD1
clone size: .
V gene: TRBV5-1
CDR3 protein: CASSEQGGQPQNF
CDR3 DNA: TGCGCCAGCAGCGAACAGGGGGGTCAGCCCCAGAATTTT

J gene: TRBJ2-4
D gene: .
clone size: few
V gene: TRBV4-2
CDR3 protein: CASSQLLRGKVKTIQYF
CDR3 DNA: TGTGCCAGCAGCCAACTACTCAGGGGAAAGGTCAAAACCATTCAGTACTTC

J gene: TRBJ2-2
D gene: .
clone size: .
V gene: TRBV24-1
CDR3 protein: CATATPANTGELFF
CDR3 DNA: TGTGCCACAGCAACTCCCGCGAACACCGGGGAGCTGTTTTTT

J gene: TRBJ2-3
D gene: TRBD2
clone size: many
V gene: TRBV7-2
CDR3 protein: CASSLEPAGGPVDTQYF
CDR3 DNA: TGTGCCAGCAGCTTAGAGCCAGCGGGAGGGCCTGTGGATACGCAGTATTTT

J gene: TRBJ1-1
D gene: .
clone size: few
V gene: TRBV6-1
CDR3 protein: CASSEGQANTEAFF
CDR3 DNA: TGTGCCAGCAGTGAAGGCCAGGCGAACACTGAAGCTTTCTTT

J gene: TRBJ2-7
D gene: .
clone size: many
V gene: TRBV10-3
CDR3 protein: CAISDWSPLSYEQYF
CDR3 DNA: TGTGCCATCAGTGATTGGTCTCCGCTCTCCTACGAGCAGTACTTC

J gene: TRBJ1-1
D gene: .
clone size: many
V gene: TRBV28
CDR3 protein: CASSFGYRVAHTEAFF
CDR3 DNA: TGTGCCAGCAGTTTTGGCTACAGGGTTGCCCACACTGAAGCTTTCTTT

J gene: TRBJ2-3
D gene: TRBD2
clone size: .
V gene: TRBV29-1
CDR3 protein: CSVVQAGESTDTQYF
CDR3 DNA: TGCAGCGTTGTACAGGCGGGGGAAAGCACAGATACGCAGTATTTT

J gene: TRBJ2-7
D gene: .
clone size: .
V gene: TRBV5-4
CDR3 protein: CASSLYPGGFDYEQYF
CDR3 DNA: TGTGCCAGCAGCTTGTACCCGGGGGGCTTTGACTACGAGCAGTACTTC

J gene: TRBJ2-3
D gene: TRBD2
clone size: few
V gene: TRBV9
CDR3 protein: CASSVDSGRSTDTQYF
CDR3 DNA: TGTGCCAGCAGCGTCGATAGCGGGAGAAGCACAGATACGCAGTATTTT

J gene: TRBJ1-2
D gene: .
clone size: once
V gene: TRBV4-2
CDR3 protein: CASSQDRAGNTYGYTF
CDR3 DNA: TGTGCCAGCAGCCAAGATAGGGCAGGGAACACCTATGGCTACACCTTC

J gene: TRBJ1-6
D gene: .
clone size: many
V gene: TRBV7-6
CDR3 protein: CASSLAPPSRGRQHNSPLHF
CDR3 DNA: TGTGCCAGCAGCTTAGCGCCCCCCTCTCGGGGACGGCAGCATAATTCACCCCTCCACTTT

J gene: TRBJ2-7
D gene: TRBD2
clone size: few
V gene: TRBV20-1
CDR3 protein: CSASLAGASSYEQYF
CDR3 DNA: TGCAGTGCTAGTTTAGCGGGCGCCAGCTCCTACGAGCAGTACTTC

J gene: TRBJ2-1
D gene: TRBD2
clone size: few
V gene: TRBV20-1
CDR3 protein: CSARDPSGSEDEQFF
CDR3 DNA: TGCAGTGCTAGAGATCCCAGCGGGAGTGAGGATGAGCAGTTCTTC

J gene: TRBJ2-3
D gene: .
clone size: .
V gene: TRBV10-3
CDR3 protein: CAISGTGNTDTQYF
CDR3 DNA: TGTGCCATCAGTGGGACTGGGAATACAGATACGCAGTATTTT

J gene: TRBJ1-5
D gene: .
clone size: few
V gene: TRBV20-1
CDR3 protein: CSAEGGENQPQHF
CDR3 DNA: TGCAGTGCCGAGGGGGGGGAGAATCAGCCCCAGCATTTT

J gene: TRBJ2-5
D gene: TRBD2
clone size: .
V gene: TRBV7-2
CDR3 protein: CASSLELAGGPEQETQYF
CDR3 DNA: TGTGCCAGCAGCTTAGAACTAGCGGGAGGGCCCGAACAAGAGACCCAGTACTTC

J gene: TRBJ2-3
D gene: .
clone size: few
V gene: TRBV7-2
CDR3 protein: CASSLSRPGAYRSTDTQYF
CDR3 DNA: TGTGCCAGCAGCTTATCGAGACCGGGAGCCTACCGCAGCACAGATACGCAGTATTTT

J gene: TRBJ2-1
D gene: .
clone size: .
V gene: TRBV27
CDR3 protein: CASSQGSRAEQFF
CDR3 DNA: TGTGCCAGCAGCCAGGGGTCGCGGGCTGAGCAGTTCTTC

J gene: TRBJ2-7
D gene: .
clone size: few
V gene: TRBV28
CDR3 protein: CASSLGGTVYEQYF
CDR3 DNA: TGTGCCAGCAGTTTAGGCGGGACCGTCTACGAGCAGTACTTC

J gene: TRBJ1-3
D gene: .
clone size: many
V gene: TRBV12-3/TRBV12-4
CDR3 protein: CASSHDSGGNTIYF
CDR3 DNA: TGTGCCAGCAGCCATGACTCAGGTGGAAACACCATATATTTT

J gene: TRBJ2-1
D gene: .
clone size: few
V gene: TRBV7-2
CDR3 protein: CASSLDQGGYNEQFF
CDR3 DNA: TGTGCCAGCAGCTTAGACCAGGGCGGTTACAATGAGCAGTTCTTC

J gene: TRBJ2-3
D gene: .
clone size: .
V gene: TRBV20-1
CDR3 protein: CSVSPYVVMQPSTDTQYF
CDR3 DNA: TGCAGTGTCAGCCCCTATGTGGTCATGCAACCTAGCACAGATACGCAGTATTTT

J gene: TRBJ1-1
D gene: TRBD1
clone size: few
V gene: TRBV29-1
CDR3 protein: CSVEGTGNTEAFF
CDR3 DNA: TGCAGCGTTGAGGGGACAGGGAACACTGAAGCTTTCTTT

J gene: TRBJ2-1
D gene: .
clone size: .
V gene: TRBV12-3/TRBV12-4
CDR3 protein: CASSSSDRYNEQSF
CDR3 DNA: TGTGCCAGCAGCTCTTCGGACAGATACAATGAGCAGTCCTTC

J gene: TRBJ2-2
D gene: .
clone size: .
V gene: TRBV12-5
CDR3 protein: CASGFPQPERYTGELFF
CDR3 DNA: TGTGCTAGTGGTTTCCCCCAGCCAGAACGGTACACCGGGGAGCTGTTTTTT

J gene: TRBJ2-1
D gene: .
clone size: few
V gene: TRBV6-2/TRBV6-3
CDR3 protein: CASSYFIGAQGGEQFF
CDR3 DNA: TGTGCCAGCAGTTACTTTATTGGGGCGCAGGGCGGTGAGCAGTTCTTC

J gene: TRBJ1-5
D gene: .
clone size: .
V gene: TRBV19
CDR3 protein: CASRRRDGLQGPQHF
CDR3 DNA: TGTGCCAGTCGGCGAAGGGACGGCCTTCAGGGACCCCAGCATTTT

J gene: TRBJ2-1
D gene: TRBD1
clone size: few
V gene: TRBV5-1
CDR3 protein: CASSLAGQGGDEQFF
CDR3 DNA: TGCGCCAGCAGCTTGGCGGGACAGGGGGGTGATGAGCAGTTCTTC

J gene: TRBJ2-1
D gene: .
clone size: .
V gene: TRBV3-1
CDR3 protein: CASSQVGGPPLYNEQFF
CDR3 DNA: TGTGCCAGCAGCCAAGTTGGAGGTCCCCCGTTGTACAATGAGCAGTTCTTC

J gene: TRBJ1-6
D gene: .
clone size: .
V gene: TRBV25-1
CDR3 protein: CASSDLDSYNSPLHF
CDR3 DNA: TGTGCCAGCAGTGACCTTGACTCCTATAATTCACCCCTCCACTTT

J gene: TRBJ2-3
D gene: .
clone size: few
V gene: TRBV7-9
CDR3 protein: CASSFTRASGADTQYF
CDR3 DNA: TGTGCCAGCAGCTTTACCCGAGCTTCTGGCGCAGATACGCAGTATTTT